The sample holds many counts of the clone carrying this T cell receptor (beta chain). This sample is drawn from a study of early T cells in non-severe SARS-CoV-2 infection. About the research overall: RNA in bulk from unsorted whole blood was sequenced, and chains were unpaired.

The CDR3 is 13 amino acids. V lost 3 bases and J 2 bases, leaving 6 bases between the germline ends. Germline values: CDR1 SNHLY, CDR2 FYNNEI. Researchers attached unique molecular identifiers to individual cDNA molecules. In TCRdb, the 5' RACE reads were re-called with MiXCR into one record per CDR3 protein. The sample includes nearly 70,000 distinct CDR3 sequences, 4.6% of them seen just once. This chain joins TRBV2 and TRBJ2-3; no clear D. The sample was whole blood, taken at baseline. This receptor was identified in an adult who was a healthcare worker with PCR-confirmed SARS-CoV-2 infection or an uninfected control (not recorded which). The donor label of this sample is uncertain. The CDR3 region is CASSDLATDTQYF. The CDR3 region has the DNA TGTGCCAGCAGTGATCTTGCCACAGATACGCAGTATTTT.